Shown below are 3 T cell receptor beta chains from a single sample sequenced in a study of cytomegalovirus exposure and HLA in healthy donors. PCR employed 60 Vbeta and 13 Jbeta primers. Repertoires were generated with immunoSEQ multiplex PCR, while TCRdb's copy carries only in-frame clones and drops some. Found here are 150,000 to 200,000 clones, roughly three quarters of them singletons; the top ten hold approximately 1.3%. The sequenced sample consisted of PBMCs. The receptors shown here come from a man in his sixties in good health and CMV-seronegative.

This chain uses TRBV27 with TRBJ2-5, with 12 nucleotides matching TRBD2. There are 15 residues in the CDR3. Germline values: CDR1 MNHEY, CDR2 SMNVEV (reference sequence). Trimming cost V 6 bases and J 0 bases; bases outside gene matches: 2. CDR3 nucleotide sequence: TGTGCCAGCAGCCGACTAGCGGGGGACCAAGAGACCCAGTACTTC. Translating it yields CASSRLAGDQETQYF.

The rearrangement links TRBV6-5 to TRBJ1-5; TRBD1 might be the D (5 bases). Per the germline V gene, CDR1 is MNHEY and CDR2 is SVGAGI. The CDR3 is 14 amino acids. V was pared by 9 bases and J by 3 bases, with 15 bases between. The DNA for the CDR3 is TGTGCCAGTCCGTCCCGGGGGACCAATCAGCCCCAGCATTTT. It specifies CASPSRGTNQPQHF.

The rearrangement uses TRBV28 and TRBJ1-2, with D perhaps TRBD1 (5 bases). The CDR3 covers 13 residues. Germline values: CDR1 MDHEN, CDR2 SYDVKM. V shed 8 bases and J shed 5 bases, with 15 bases lying between them. CDR3 in amino acids: CASDEGALYGYTF. The CDR3 nucleotides read TGTGCCAGCGATGAAGGGGCTCTGTATGGCTACACCTTC.